The table lists the clone carrying this TCR beta chain with many counts. These data belong to a study of regulatory T cells in long-lasting Graves disease. Specified time point: persistent/refractory GD, antithyroid drugs over 5 years with positive TRAb. RNA isolated from PBMCs was used to make the TCR library. Building the TCR beta libraries relied on iRepertoire HTBI primers, and CDR3 regions underwent Arm-PCR. As processed by the authors: The samples included 60 to 65 TRBV and some 15 TRBJ segments. TCRdb re-derived calls from the multiplex PCR reads in MiXCR, one entry per CDR3 protein. These V and J calls are TCRdb output, not the study's own analysis. The profile shows roughly 400,000 distinct CDR3 sequences, around 20% of them singletons. Germline CDR1 reads SNHLY; CDR2 reads FYNNEI. J gave up 5 bases and V 6 bases, and 13 bases lay outside the gene matches. The CDR3 loop spans 15 amino acids.

The gene calls are TRBV2 and TRBJ2-7; TRBD2 aligns across 7 bases. This clonotype was obtained from a female donor with Graves disease. Sequencing used peripheral blood mononuclear cells (PBMCs), obtained when the disease was refractory, from a patient treated with antithyroid drugs. CDR3 sequence: CASSVRLAGAHEQYF. CDR3 DNA sequence: TGTGCCAGCAGCGTCCGACTGGCGGGAGCCCACGAGCAGTACTTC.